This T cell receptor beta chain was documented in a study of T-cell reconstitution after alpha-beta-depleted transplantation in children. Study-wide results and caveats: Where some patients showed high TCRbeta diversity at day 60, it came from recipient T cells and thymic progenitors that had survived.

There are many counts of this clonotype. Its antigen is currently unknown. Trimming shortened V by 5 bases and J by 10 bases, and 18 bases separated the two germline ends. The germline V gene has CDR1 SGHTA and CDR2 FQGNSA. The CDR3 loop spans 14 amino acids. Unique molecular identifiers featured in how the TCRbeta library was prepared. MiXCR was run by TCRdb on the PCR reads, yielding one entry per CDR3 protein. The sample contains under 850,000 distinct CDR3 sequences, 10% to 15% of which appear only once. The rearrangement joins TRBV7-2 to TRBJ1-5; D remains ambiguous. This sample comprised PBMCs, obtained before TCRalphabeta/CD19-depleted stem cell transplant. This receptor was taken from a girl aged 2 to 10 with congenital amegakaryocytic thrombocytopenia, due to receive a stem cell transplant. The CDR3 DNA reads as TGTGCCAGCAGCACACCGGACGGACTAGAACCCCAGCATTTT. Its protein product is CASSTPDGLEPQHF.